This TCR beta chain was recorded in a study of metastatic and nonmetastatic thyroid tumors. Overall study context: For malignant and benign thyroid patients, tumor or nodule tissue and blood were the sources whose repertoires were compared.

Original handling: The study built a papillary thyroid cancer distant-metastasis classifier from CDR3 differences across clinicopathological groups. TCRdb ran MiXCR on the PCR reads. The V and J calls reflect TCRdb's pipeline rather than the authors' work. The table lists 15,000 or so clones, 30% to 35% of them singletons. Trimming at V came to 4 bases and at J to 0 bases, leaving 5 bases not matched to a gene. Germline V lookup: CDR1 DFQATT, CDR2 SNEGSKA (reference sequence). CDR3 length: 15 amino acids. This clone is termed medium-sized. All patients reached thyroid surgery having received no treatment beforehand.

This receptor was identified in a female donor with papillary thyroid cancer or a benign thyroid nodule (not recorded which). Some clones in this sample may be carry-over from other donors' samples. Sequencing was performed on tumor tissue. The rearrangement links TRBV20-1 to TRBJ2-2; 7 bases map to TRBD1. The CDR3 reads CSATKQGSNTGELFF. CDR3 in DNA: TGCAGTGCTACAAAACAGGGGTCGAACACCGGGGAGCTGTTTTTT.